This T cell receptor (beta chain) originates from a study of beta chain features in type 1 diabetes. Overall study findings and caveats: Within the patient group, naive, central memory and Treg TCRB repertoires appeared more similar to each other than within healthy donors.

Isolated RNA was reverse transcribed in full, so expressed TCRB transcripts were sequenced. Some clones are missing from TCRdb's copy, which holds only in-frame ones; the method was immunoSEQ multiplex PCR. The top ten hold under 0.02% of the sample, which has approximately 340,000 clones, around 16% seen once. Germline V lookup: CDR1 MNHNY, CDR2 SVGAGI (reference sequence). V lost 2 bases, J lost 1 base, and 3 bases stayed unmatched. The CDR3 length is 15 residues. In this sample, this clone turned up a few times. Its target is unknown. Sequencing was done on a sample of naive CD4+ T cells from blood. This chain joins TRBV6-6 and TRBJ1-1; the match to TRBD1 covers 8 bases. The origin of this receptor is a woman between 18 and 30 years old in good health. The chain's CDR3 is CASSYGGQANTEAFF. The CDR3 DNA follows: TGTGCCAGCAGTTACGGGGGACAGGCGAACACTGAAGCTTTCTTT.